The 27 T cell receptor beta chains below all came from one sample that was sequenced in a study of STAT5B mutations in CD4+ large granular lymphocyte leukemia. Some clones are missing from TCRdb's copy, which holds only in-frame ones; the method was immunoSEQ multiplex PCR. Among around 8,100 clones, roughly 70% were seen once, and the ten largest hold approximately 70%. Sequenced sample: PBMCs. These receptor sequences come from an older woman with CD4+ T-cell large granular lymphocyte leukemia.

This chain links TRBV5-6 with TRBJ1-1; D is unclear. The CDR3 consists of 12 residues. Germline CDR1 is SGHDT and CDR2 is YYEEEE. V was clipped by 0 bases and J by 3 bases, with 3 bases between them. The CDR3 DNA reads as TGTGCCAGCAGCTTGGGAGACACTGAAGCTTTCTTT. It translates to CASSLGDTEAFF. Combining the CDR3 with reference TRBV5-6 and TRBJ1-1 gives the whole variable domain DAGVTQSPTHLIKTRGQQVTLRCSPKSGHDTVSWYQQALGQGPQFIFQYYEEEERQRGNFPDRFSGHQFPNYSSELNVNALLLGDSALYLCASSLGDTEAFFGQGTRLTVV.

The table lists this clone with a count of one. J is TRBJ2-6 and V is TRBV27; D is unclear. Germline CDR1 and CDR2: MNHEY and SMNVEV (reference sequence). V lost 6 bases and J lost 4, with 7 bases in between. There are 13 residues in the CDR3. CDR3 DNA: TGTGCCAGCAGCCCCCCCGGGGCCAACGTCCTGACTTTC. Translation: CASSPPGANVLTF.

The rearrangement joins TRBV14 to TRBJ2-1; perhaps D is TRBD1 or TRBD2 (5 bases each). The CDR3 is 17 amino acids. The germline V gene encodes CDR1 SGHDN and CDR2 FVKESK. Trimming took off 4 bases at V and 0 bases at J, with 16 bases between the two ends. Here the CDR3 DNA reads TGTGCCAGCAGCCGTTCTCAGGCGAGGGGCTCCTACAATGAGCAGTTCTTC. Translation: CASSRSQARGSYNEQFF.

The chain carries TRBV11-2 and TRBJ1-4, with D unclear. Germline V gene lookup returns CDR1 SGHAT and CDR2 FQNNGV. CDR3 length: 12 residues. The V and J ends lost 1 base and 12 bases respectively, with 9 bases between them. The CDR3 region has the DNA TGTGCCAGCAGCTTAGTAGGCGGGGAACTGTTTTTT. It codes for CASSLVGGELFF.

The chain joins TRBV11-3 to TRBJ2-2; 14 positions agree with TRBD2. In germline, CDR1 is SGHNT, CDR2 YENEEA. The V gene end was trimmed by 1 base and the J gene end by 1 base; junction bases not matched to a gene: 5. This CDR3 is built from 19 residues. As DNA, the CDR3 is TGTGCCAGCAGCTTAGGACTAGCGGGAGGGGAATGGAACACCGGGGAGCTGTTTTTT. As protein: CASSLGLAGGEWNTGELFF.

This sequence joins TRBV19 and TRBJ1-2, with D perhaps matching TRBD1 (5 bases). Germline V gives CDR1 LNHDA, CDR2 SQIVND (reference sequence). Trimming took off 2 bases at V and 8 bases at J, with 21 bases between the two ends. The CDR3 is 16 residues long. The CDR3 spells CASSISLVRGLEGYTF. The CDR3 bases are TGTGCCAGTAGTATATCGCTCGTACGGGGGTTGGAGGGCTACACCTTC. Full variable domain (missing parts from reference TRBV19 and TRBJ1-2): DGGITQSPKYLFRKEGQNVTLSCEQNLNHDAMYWYRQDPGQGLRLIYYSQIVNDFQKGDIAEGYSVSREKKESFPLTVTSAQKNPTAFYLCASSISLVRGLEGYTFGSGTRLTVV.

J is TRBJ1-5 and V is TRBV28, with D perhaps matching TRBD1 (6 bases). Germline-derived CDR1 and CDR2 are MDHEN and SYDVKM. The CDR3 has 16 residues. V was cut by 2 bases and J by 4 bases, with 15 bases left in between. The CDR3 reads CASSLVPPGANQPQHF. The DNA of the CDR3 is TGTGCCAGCAGTTTAGTACCTCCGGGGGCGAATCAGCCCCAGCATTTT.

A few counts support this clone. V gene TRBV21-1 combines with J gene TRBJ2-3; the table's D gene call, TRBD2, was not cross checked with the DNA. TRBV21-1 is termed a pseudogene. The CDR3 length is 17 residues. In DNA form, the CDR3 reads TGTGCCAGCAGCAAAGGCGGTAGCGGGAGGGGCACAGATACGCAGTATTTT. Its protein is CASSKGGSGRGTDTQYF.

The chain uses TRBV7-2 and TRBJ1-2; 7 positions match TRBD1. Unmatched junction bases numbered 10, after V lost 4 bases and J lost 5 bases. CDR3 length: 15 residues. Looked up from germline, CDR1 is SGHTA and CDR2 is FQGNSA. CDR3 loop: CASSSPLGTAYGYTF. DNA of the CDR3: TGTGCCAGCAGCTCTCCACTTGGGACAGCTTATGGCTACACCTTC.

This chain connects TRBV6-7 to TRBJ2-2, with 9 bases identical to TRBD1. TRBV6-7 is an open reading frame whose function is uncertain. V gave up 3 bases and J gave up 6 bases; unmatched junction bases: 11. This CDR3 has 17 residues. The CDR3 protein is CASSYWDRVQFSGELFF. For the CDR3, the DNA is TGTGCCAGCAGTTATTGGGACAGGGTTCAATTTTCCGGGGAGCTGTTTTTT.

The V and J genes are TRBV6-5 and TRBJ2-2, with TRBD2 as a possible D gene (6 bases). The CDR3 length is 14 residues. From germline, CDR1 is MNHEY and CDR2 SVGAGI. V was clipped by 6 bases and J by 1 base, with 9 bases between them. The CDR3 coding sequence is TGTGCCAGCAGATTCGGGGGGAACACCGGGGAGCTGTTTTTT. Translated: CASRFGGNTGELFF.

J is TRBJ2-3 and V is TRBV20-1, with TRBD2 matching 8 bases. J gave up 10 bases and V 5 bases, and 5 bases lay outside the gene matches. CDR1 and CDR2 from the germline V gene are DFQATT and SNEGSKA (reference sequence). This CDR3 is 11 amino acids long. CDR3 nucleotides: TGCAGTGCTGGGACTAGTGTGGCGCAGTATTTT. Residues: CSAGTSVAQYF.

The rearrangement uses TRBV20-1 and TRBJ1-1; D unclear. V was pared by 6 bases and J by 13 bases, with 15 bases between. The CDR3 runs to 10 residues. CDR1 is DFQATT and CDR2 is SNEGSKA in the germline V gene (reference sequence). In nucleotides, the CDR3 is TGCAGTGCCGCTGGTTGGGGAGGTTTCTTT. This encodes CSAAGWGGFF.

This clone turned up a few times. V usage is TRBV4-1 and J usage is TRBJ2-7; TRBD1 might be the D (6 bases). Germline-derived CDR1 and CDR2 are MGHRA and YSYEKL. Trimming cost V 0 bases and J 4 bases, with 19 bases left between them. The CDR3 is 17 residues long. The CDR3 nucleotides are TGCGCCAGCAGCCAAGATGGTGGGGGCTGGCTAATTTACGAGCAGTACTTC. This codes for CASSQDGGGWLIYEQYF.

V and J are TRBV30 and TRBJ1-2; the match to TRBD1 covers 9 bases. The germline V gene has CDR1 GTSNPN and CDR2 SVGIG (reference sequence). Unmatched junction bases numbered 4, after V lost 3 bases and J lost 8 bases. This CDR3 has 12 amino acids. Here the CDR3 reads CAWSTGGDGYTF. The CDR3 DNA reads TGTGCCTGGAGCACAGGGGGCGACGGCTACACCTTC.

The genes are TRBV30 and TRBJ2-2; D might be TRBD2 (5 bases). Looked up from germline, CDR1 is GTSNPN and CDR2 is SVGIG (reference sequence). The length of the CDR3 is 15 residues. V shed 2 bases and J shed 4 bases, with 14 bases lying between them. The CDR3 is CAWSPSFQVTGELFF. In nucleotides, the CDR3 is TGTGCCTGGAGTCCTAGCTTCCAGGTCACCGGGGAGCTGTTTTTT.

This chain uses TRBV29-1 with TRBJ1-2; no reliable D call. V lost 2 bases and J lost 1, with 8 bases in between. The CDR3 extends over 13 amino acids. Germline lookup yields CDR1 SQVTM and CDR2 ANQGSEA. The CDR3 protein is CSVELRLNYGYTF. CDR3 coding DNA: TGCAGCGTTGAATTGAGGCTTAACTATGGCTACACCTTC.

This clone has only one observation. The chain uses TRBV7-8 and TRBJ2-1; 11 nucleotides match TRBD2. The V segment lost 6 bases and the J segment 3 bases; nucleotides outside the gene matches: 16. The CDR3 is made up of 19 amino acids. In germline, CDR1 is SGHVS, CDR2 FQNEAQ. CDR3 sequence reads: CASRQDVSGGAISYNEQFF. Written as DNA, the CDR3 is TGTGCCAGCAGGCAAGATGTTAGCGGGGGGGCAATAAGCTACAATGAGCAGTTCTTC.

The chain uses TRBV27 and TRBJ2-2, with 11 bases lining up with TRBD1. V shed 5 bases and J 7 bases; nucleotides not matched to a gene: 6. Germline-derived CDR1 and CDR2 are MNHEY and SMNVEV (reference sequence). This CDR3 has 15 residues. CDR3: CASSQDRGLGGELFF. For the CDR3, the DNA is TGTGCCAGCAGTCAGGACAGGGGGCTTGGCGGGGAGCTGTTTTTT.

V is TRBV7-2 and J is TRBJ2-7; 9 nucleotides match TRBD1. The CDR3 contains 15 residues. CDR1 and CDR2 (germline): SGHTA, FQGNSA. The V and J ends lost 6 bases and 1 base, in that order; junction bases with no gene match: 7. The CDR3 DNA sequence: TGTGCCAGCAGAAGACCGGGACAGGGATCCTACGAGCAGTACTTC. It codes for CASRRPGQGSYEQYF.

This sequence joins TRBV27 and TRBJ2-3, with 10 bases that match TRBD2. Germline CDR1 is MNHEY and CDR2 is SMNVEV (reference sequence). J gave up 3 bases and V 6 bases, and 9 bases lay outside the gene matches. The CDR3 is 16 amino acids. CDR3 in amino acids: CASRTLPGLATDTQYF. For the CDR3, the DNA is TGTGCCAGCAGGACACTTCCGGGACTAGCGACAGATACGCAGTATTTT.

The chain uses TRBV7-7 and TRBJ2-1; D gene ambiguous. The ends were cut back, 1 base at V and 12 bases at J, with 13 bases in the middle. Germline CDR1 and CDR2: SSHAT and FNYEAQ (reference sequence). This CDR3 comprises 13 residues. The CDR3 here is CASSLVTWTGQFF. Here the CDR3 DNA reads TGTGCCAGCAGCTTAGTTACGTGGACGGGGCAGTTCTTC.

The chain carries TRBV14 and TRBJ2-7; D call uncertain. This CDR3 spans 17 amino acids. V gave up 4 bases and J gave up 2 bases, with 21 bases separating them. CDR1 SGHDN and CDR2 FVKESK come from the germline V gene. The DNA for the CDR3 is TGTGCCAGCAGCCCGAAGAACGTGGTGAGAGGAGCCTACGAGCAGTACTTC. Protein product: CASSPKNVVRGAYEQYF.

The V gene is TRBV27, the J gene TRBJ1-2, with no clear D. This CDR3 spans 14 amino acids. The germline V and J ends were trimmed by 2 bases and 2 bases, with 9 bases remaining between them. Per the germline V gene, CDR1 is MNHEY and CDR2 is SMNVEV (reference sequence). The chain's CDR3 is CASSLLGQNYGYTF. CDR3 sequence (DNA): TGTGCCAGCAGTTTACTGGGCCAGAACTATGGCTACACCTTC.

This clone appeared once. The chain carries TRBV27 and TRBJ1-1; D not certain. Germline-derived CDR1 and CDR2 are MNHEY and SMNVEV (reference sequence). Trimming pared 9 bases from V and 5 bases from J, leaving 10 bases between. CDR3 length: 11 amino acids. For the CDR3, the DNA is TGTGCCAGTTCAATGGGGACTGAAGCTTTCTTT. This encodes CASSMGTEAFF.

The chain employs TRBV19 and TRBJ2-2; D tentatively fits TRBD1 or TRBD2 (7 bases each). The CDR3 is 16 residues long. Between the trimmed V and J ends, which lost 7 bases and 6 bases, there was a span of 21 bases. Germline V lookup: CDR1 LNHDA, CDR2 SQIVND (reference sequence). CDR3 in amino acids: CASNPRGRGRAGELFF. CDR3 coding DNA: TGTGCCAGTAATCCCCGTGGGAGGGGGCGAGCCGGGGAGCTGTTTTTT.

This chain joins TRBV5-1 and TRBJ1-4; 9 nucleotides agree with TRBD1. The CDR3 loop spans 14 amino acids. V was pared by 5 bases and J by 6 bases, with 5 bases of the junction left unmatched. Germline V gene data show CDR1 as SGHRS and CDR2 as YFSETQ. CDR3 residues: CASSDGQGHEKLFF. As DNA, the CDR3 is TGCGCCAGCAGTGATGGACAGGGGCATGAAAAACTGTTTTTT.